This TCR beta chain stems from a study of Ad26.COV2.S vaccination and SARS-CoV-2 variants. Germline loops: CDR1 LGHNA, CDR2 YSLEER. The CDR3 length is 14 residues. Unmatched junction bases numbered 3, after V lost 0 bases and J lost 7 bases. Only in-frame clones appear in the TCRdb table, and some are missing; sequencing was by immunoSEQ multiplex PCR. The data hold about 480,000 clones, with around nine tenths observed a single time. As for treatment: over 15 received Ad26.COV2.S at low or high dose, single or two shots; 5 received placebo; per-sample allocation not given. Sampling happened 63 days after the first vaccine or placebo injection. This Boston cohort included adults aged 18-55 years.

The sequence derives from a person between 18 and 65 years old who received the Ad26.COV2.S COVID-19 vaccine or a placebo. The genes are TRBV4-3 and TRBJ2-7; TRBD2 matches at 10 bases. The sequencing used peripheral blood, collected in a trial of Ad26.COV2.S vaccine versus placebo. CDR3 DNA sequence: TGCGCCAGCAGCCAAGATCCGGGACTAGCGGAGCAGTACTTC. This sequence encodes CASSQDPGLAEQYF.